This T cell receptor beta chain was captured by sequencing in a study of CD8 T cells in Susac syndrome. This clonotype appeared a single time. V was pared by 3 bases and J by 4 bases, with 6 bases of the junction left unmatched. The CDR3 consists of 15 residues. The germline V gene encodes CDR1 SGHDT and CDR2 YYEEEE. RNA was extracted with the RNeasy kit, and a quantity of about 0.45 to 1 ug was reverse transcribed using random hexamers. It was immunoSEQ multiplex PCR that amplified TCR beta CDR3 across 54 Vbeta and 13 Jbeta. One entry per CDR3 protein, called by TCRdb with MiXCR from the immunoSEQ multiplex PCR reads. The sample records 140,000 to 150,000 distinct CDR3 sequences, 94% being singletons.

The chain joins TRBV5-6 to TRBJ1-5, with TRBD1 matching 8 bases. The sample was CD4+ T cells from PBMCs. The TCR was taken from a human donor in good health. The CDR3, as DNA: TGTGCCAGCAGCTACGGACAGGGTGGGAATCAGCCCCAGCATTTT. Translating gives CASSYGQGGNQPQHF.